The 18 T cell receptor beta chains given below trace back to one sample, sequenced in a study of shared T cell receptors in the human thymus. Here immunoSEQ multiplex PCR was the method, and the copy in TCRdb shows in-frame clones only, minus some. The sample records fewer than 700,000 clones, 88% being singletons. The same specimen was also included in a second study, on human thymus T cells.

The material sequenced was thymocytes. The receptors stem from a boy in the first two years of life with a congenital heart defect.

The V and J genes are TRBV5-4 and TRBJ2-7; 16 nucleotides match TRBD2. The CDR3 consists of 16 residues. J lost 4 bases, V lost 4 bases, and 5 bases had no gene match. Per the germline V gene, CDR1 is SGHNT and CDR2 is YYREEE (reference sequence). CDR3 bases: TGTGCCAGCAGCCCGGGACTAGCGGGAGGGCCTTACGAGCAGTACTTC. The encoded protein is CASSPGLAGGPYEQYF.

The V gene is TRBV5-1, the J gene TRBJ2-3; D unclear. Germline-derived CDR1 and CDR2 are SGHRS and YFSETQ. With 0 bases removed from V and 7 bases from J, the gap between germline ends came to 6 bases. The CDR3 is 12 amino acids. The CDR3 sequence is CASSLDTNTQYF. The CDR3 region has the DNA TGCGCCAGCAGCTTGGATACAAATACGCAGTATTTT.

This clone was recorded once. This chain joins TRBV2 and TRBJ2-4; D gene ambiguous. This CDR3 has 15 amino acids. The V gene's germline CDR1 is SNHLY and CDR2 FYNNEI. V shed 5 bases and J shed 1 base, with 12 bases lying between them. In nucleotides, the CDR3 is TGTGCCAGCAGTCGAGGTCCTGGGGCCAAAAACATTCAGTACTTC. Encoded protein: CASSRGPGAKNIQYF.

The genes are TRBV7-8 and TRBJ1-1; TRBD1 agrees at 10 bases. The CDR3 spans 19 residues. The junction had 17 bases not matched to a gene; V was cut back by 2 bases and J by 5 bases. Germline-derived CDR1 and CDR2 are SGHVS and FQNEAQ. The CDR3 protein is CASSLQAGVDRGMETEAFF. The CDR3 DNA is TGTGCCAGCAGCTTACAGGCCGGAGTGGACAGGGGGATGGAGACTGAAGCTTTCTTT.

The chain has TRBV7-2 and TRBJ2-1; 10 bases line up with TRBD2. The trim removed 1 base at V and 4 bases at J, leaving 7 bases unmatched. This CDR3 spans 17 amino acids. Germline V gene data show CDR1 as SGHTA and CDR2 as FQGNSA. The CDR3 sequence: CASSLVFRTSGYNEQFF. Here the CDR3 DNA reads TGTGCCAGCAGCTTAGTCTTTAGGACTAGCGGTTACAATGAGCAGTTCTTC.

The count of this clone is one. This chain uses TRBV4-3 with TRBJ2-7, with a tentative D call TRBD1 (6 bases). There are 16 residues in the CDR3. Germline lookup yields CDR1 LGHNA and CDR2 YSLEER. Trimming took 0 bases from V and 3 from J, leaving 15 bases between them. CDR3 loop: CASSQDIGTSRYEQYF. The CDR3 nucleotides are TGCGCCAGCAGCCAAGATATAGGGACATCCCGCTACGAGCAGTACTTC.

This chain links TRBV27 with TRBJ1-1, with 8 bases lining up with TRBD1. J was trimmed by 0 bases and V by 6 bases; bases with no gene match: 12. From germline, CDR1 is MNHEY and CDR2 SMNVEV (reference sequence). The CDR3 covers 17 residues. CDR3 region: CASRPSRQGPLNTEAFF. The CDR3 DNA sequence: TGTGCCAGCAGACCGTCGCGACAGGGGCCCTTGAACACTGAAGCTTTCTTT.

As for this clone: This sample also contains other DNA sequences that code for the same CDR3. The chain combines TRBV29-1 with TRBJ2-7; TRBD1 might be the D (5 bases). The CDR3 is made up of 12 amino acids. Looked up from germline, CDR1 is SQVTM and CDR2 is ANQGSEA. The V and J ends lost 4 bases and 0 bases respectively, with 7 bases between them. Here the CDR3 DNA reads TGCAGCGTTGCAAGGGGCTCCTACGAGCAGTACTTC. As protein: CSVARGSYEQYF.

This chain links TRBV27 with TRBJ2-7, with D possibly being TRBD2 (6 bases). V was shortened by 5 bases and J by 0 bases, with 8 bases between the two germline ends. The CDR3 length is 13 residues. The germline V gene encodes CDR1 MNHEY and CDR2 SMNVEV (reference sequence). The CDR3: CASSAGSSYEQYF. The CDR3, as DNA: TGTGCCAGCAGTGCCGGGAGCTCCTACGAGCAGTACTTC.

V usage is TRBV4-3 and J usage is TRBJ2-1, with D uncertain. Germline values: CDR1 LGHNA, CDR2 YSLEER. This CDR3 is built from 19 residues. Trimming took off 1 base at V and 4 bases at J, with 23 bases between the two ends. This chain's CDR3 is CASSQAVWVAGSSYNEQFF. The CDR3 coding sequence is TGCGCCAGCAGCCAAGCAGTCTGGGTAGCTGGATCCTCGTACAATGAGCAGTTCTTC.

The V and J genes are TRBV20-1 and TRBJ2-7; the D is unclear. The V gene lost 4 bases and the J gene lost 7 bases, with 8 bases spanning the gap. Germline V lookup: CDR1 DFQATT, CDR2 SNEGSKA (reference sequence). This CDR3 is 10 amino acids long. CDR3 nucleotide sequence: TGCAGTGCTAAGAGCCGGGAGCAGTACTTC. Its protein is CSAKSREQYF.

The J gene is TRBJ2-3, the V gene TRBV18; TRBD1 matches at 8 bases. The CDR3 length is 16 residues. Germline-derived CDR1 and CDR2 are KGHSH and LQKENI. V shed 4 bases and J 2 bases; nucleotides not matched to a gene: 8. CDR3 region: CASSLRPGGNTDTQYF. The CDR3 bases are TGTGCCAGCTCACTTCGGCCAGGGGGCAACACAGATACGCAGTATTTT.

The CDR3 nucleotides are TGTGCCAGCAGTGACGGGACATTCCCCCCCACAGATACGCAGTATTTT. This codes for CASSDGTFPPTDTQYF. The chain recombines TRBV25-1 with TRBJ2-3, with D possibly being TRBD1 (6 bases). Germline loops: CDR1 MGHDK, CDR2 SYGVNS. This CDR3 contains 16 residues. The V and J ends lost 3 bases and 2 bases respectively, with 15 bases between them.

This chain connects TRBV29-1 to TRBJ2-2; D may be TRBD2 (7 bases). CDR1 and CDR2 from the germline V gene are SQVTM and ANQGSEA. CDR3 length equals 15 residues. V was pared by 4 bases and J by 2 bases, with 14 bases between. The chain's CDR3 is CSVGGGRDNTGELFF. The CDR3 region has the DNA TGCAGCGTTGGGGGGGGGCGGGACAACACCGGGGAGCTGTTTTTT.

There are a few counts of this clone. This chain uses TRBV2 with TRBJ2-3; the D is unclear. This CDR3 has 12 amino acids. The germline gives CDR1 SNHLY, CDR2 FYNNEI. V dropped 8 bases and J dropped 4 bases, with 10 bases sitting between them. This CDR3 reads CASGQVPDTQYF. CDR3 in DNA: TGTGCCAGCGGTCAGGTCCCAGATACGCAGTATTTT.

This chain joins TRBV12-5 and TRBJ2-3; D gene ambiguous. V lost 0 bases to trimming and J lost 6 bases, with 10 bases between them. The CDR3 runs 14 residues. Germline V gene sequence: CDR1 LGHNT, CDR2 FRNRAP. The CDR3 reads CASGLVAAPDTQYF. CDR3 nucleotides: TGTGCTAGTGGTTTGGTGGCGGCACCGGATACGCAGTATTTT. The variable domain in full, with the rest retrieved from reference TRBV12-5 and TRBJ2-3, is DARVTQTPRHKVTEMGQEVTMRCQPILGHNTVFWYRQTMMQGLELLAYFRNRAPLDDSGMPKDRFSAEMPDATLATLKIQPSEPRDSAVYFCASGLVAAPDTQYFGPGTRLTVL.

V is TRBV2 and J is TRBJ1-5, with 7 positions matching TRBD1. V dropped 6 bases and J dropped 7; count of bases not matched to a gene: 15. The CDR3 is 16 residues long. CDR1 is SNHLY, CDR2 FYNNEI, per germline. DNA for the CDR3: TGTGCCAGCAGAAGAGAGGGGGCGCGACTTTGGCAGCCCCAGCATTTT. This sequence encodes CASRREGARLWQPQHF.

The chain carries TRBV7-3 and TRBJ2-1, with D tentatively TRBD2 (7 bases). Germline CDR1 reads SGHTA; CDR2 reads FQGTGA. Trimming pared 5 bases from V and 7 bases from J, leaving 21 bases between. The CDR3 runs 16 residues. The CDR3 nucleotides read TGTGCCAGCAGCCCTTTACCGGGGGGCCCACCTAATGAGCAGTTCTTC. The encoded protein is CASSPLPGGPPNEQFF. Filled out from reference TRBV7-3 and TRBJ2-1, the complete variable domain reads GAGVSQTPSNKVTEKGKYVELRCDPISGHTALYWYRQSLGQGPEFLIYFQGTGAADDSGLPNDRFFAVRPEGSVSTLKIQRTERGDSAVYLCASSPLPGGPPNEQFFGPGTRLTVL.